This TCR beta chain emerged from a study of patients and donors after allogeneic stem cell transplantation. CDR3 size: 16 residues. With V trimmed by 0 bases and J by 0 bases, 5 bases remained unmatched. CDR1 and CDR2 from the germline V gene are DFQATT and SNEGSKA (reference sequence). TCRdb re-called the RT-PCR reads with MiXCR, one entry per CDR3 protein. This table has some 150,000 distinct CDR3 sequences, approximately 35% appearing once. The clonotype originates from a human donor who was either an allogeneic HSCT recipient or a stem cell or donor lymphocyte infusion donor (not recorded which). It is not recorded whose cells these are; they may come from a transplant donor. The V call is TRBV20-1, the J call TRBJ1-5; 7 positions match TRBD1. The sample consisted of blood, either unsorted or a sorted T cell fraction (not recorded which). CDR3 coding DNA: TGCAGTGCTAGAGATATCGGGACAGTTAGCAATCAGCCCCAGCATTTT. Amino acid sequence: CSARDIGTVSNQPQHF.